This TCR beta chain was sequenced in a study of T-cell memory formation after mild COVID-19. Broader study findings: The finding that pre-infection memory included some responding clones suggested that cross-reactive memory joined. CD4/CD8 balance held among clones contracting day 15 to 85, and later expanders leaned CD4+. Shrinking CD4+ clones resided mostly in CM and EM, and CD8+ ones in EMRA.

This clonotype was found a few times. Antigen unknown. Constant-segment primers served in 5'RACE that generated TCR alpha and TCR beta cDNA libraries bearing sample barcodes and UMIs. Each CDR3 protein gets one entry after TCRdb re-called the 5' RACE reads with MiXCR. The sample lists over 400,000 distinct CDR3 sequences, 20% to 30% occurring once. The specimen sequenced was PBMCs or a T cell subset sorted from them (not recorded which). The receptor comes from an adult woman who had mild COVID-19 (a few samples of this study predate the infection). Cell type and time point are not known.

The CDR3 region has the DNA TGTGCCAGCAGCCACCGCCGTGGGGGGGTCGGCACTGAAGCTTTCTTT. As protein: CASSHRRGGVGTEAFF. The chain is built from TRBV14 and TRBJ1-1, with D possibly TRBD1 on 5 matching bases. V was pared by 3 bases and J by 4 bases, with 18 bases between. Germline V gene lookup returns CDR1 SGHDN and CDR2 FVKESK. The CDR3 covers 16 residues.